A selection of T cell receptor beta chains follows, all from one sample in a study of glioma-infiltrating T cells after dendritic cell vaccination. Using immunoSEQ multiplex PCR, the repertoire was profiled, and TCRdb retains in-frame clones only, with some absent. The repertoire holds 100,000 or so clones, with 90% as singletons. The sample in question was blood, obtained after dendritic cell vaccination. The receptor source for this set is a human donor with glioblastoma. Each CDR3 is given with its conserved first and last residue. D genes are given only for firm matches. Where a row states a size, it is once, few, many or the class of an expanded clone; other rows omit it.

clone size	V gene	D gene	J gene	CDR3 protein	CDR3 DNA
.	TRBV5-1	TRBD1	TRBJ1-1	CASSSWDRGNTEAFF	TGCGCCAGCAGCTCCTGGGACAGGGGGAACACTGAAGCTTTCTTT
.	TRBV5-1	TRBD1	TRBJ1-1	CASSAGTDMNTEAFF	TGCGCCAGCAGCGCGGGGACAGATATGAACACTGAAGCTTTCTTT
.	TRBV6-1	.	TRBJ1-5	CASSVRDISYSNQPQHF	TGTGCCAGCAGTGTCCGGGACATCTCCTATAGCAATCAGCCCCAGCATTTT
.	TRBV9	TRBD2	TRBJ2-3	CASTGGGRADTQYF	TGTGCCAGTACCGGGGGGGGCCGCGCAGATACGCAGTATTTT
.	TRBV5-1	.	TRBJ2-5	CASSLLGQIQETQYF	TGCGCCAGCAGCTTGCTAGGACAGATCCAAGAGACCCAGTACTTC
.	TRBV7-8	.	TRBJ2-5	CASSLFWGHQETQYF	TGTGCCAGCAGCTTATTTTGGGGCCACCAAGAGACCCAGTACTTC
.	TRBV27	.	TRBJ1-1	CASTLWEGLTEAFF	TGTGCCAGCACCCTATGGGAGGGTCTCACTGAAGCTTTCTTT
.	TRBV27	.	TRBJ1-6	CASSLTGSYNSPLHF	TGTGCCAGCAGTTTAACGGGGTCCTATAATTCACCCCTCCACTTT
few	TRBV29-1	.	TRBJ1-1	CSALTAEAFF	TGCAGCGCCCTGACAGCTGAAGCTTTCTTT
.	TRBV2	.	TRBJ2-1	CASSESLDYSRNEQFF	TGTGCCAGCAGTGAAAGCCTGGACTACTCCAGAAATGAGCAGTTCTTC
.	TRBV5-1	TRBD1	TRBJ1-1	CASSVGQGALWGNTEAFF	TGCGCCAGCAGCGTGGGACAGGGGGCGTTGTGGGGGAACACTGAAGCTTTCTTT
.	TRBV7-9	.	TRBJ1-4	CASSYRDYNEKLFF	TGTGCCAGCAGCTACAGGGATTATAATGAAAAACTGTTTTTT
.	TRBV11-3	.	TRBJ2-7	CASSLGGRGYEQYF	TGTGCCAGCAGCTTAGGTGGCAGGGGCTACGAGCAGTACTTC
.	TRBV7-9	TRBD1	TRBJ2-7	CASSRRDRVDEQYF	TGTGCCAGCAGCCGCCGGGACAGGGTGGACGAGCAGTACTTC
.	TRBV20-1	.	TRBJ1-2	CSARPLGRETF	TGCAGTGCTAGACCCCTGGGAAGGGAGACCTTC
.	TRBV30	TRBD2	TRBJ2-1	CAWSGGSSSYNEQFF	TGTGCCTGGAGCGGGGGGTCGAGCTCCTACAATGAGCAGTTCTTC
.	TRBV10-3	TRBD1	TRBJ1-2	CAISEGQVGSYGYTF	TGTGCCATCAGTGAGGGACAGGTTGGATCCTATGGCTACACCTTC
.	TRBV28	TRBD1	TRBJ1-5	CASSSGQGNQPQHF	TGTGCCAGCAGTAGCGGACAGGGGAATCAGCCCCAGCATTTT
.	TRBV9	.	TRBJ1-1	CASSVDPGSNTEAFF	TGTGCCAGCAGCGTAGATCCGGGATCGAACACTGAAGCTTTCTTT
once	TRBV6-5	.	TRBJ2-2	CASSFTGLGELFF	TGTGCCAGCAGTTTCACAGGGTTGGGGGAGCTGTTTTTT
.	TRBV21-1	.	TRBJ1-2	CASSKACWDRGFRDGYTF	TGTGCCAGCAGCAAAGCGTGCTGGGACAGGGGTTTTAGGGATGGCTACACCTTC
.	TRBV9	TRBD1	TRBJ2-5	CASSGDRVETQYF	TGTGCCAGCAGCGGGGACAGGGTGGAGACCCAGTACTTC
.	TRBV11-3	.	TRBJ2-7	CASSLGQGHEQYF	TGTGCCAGCAGCTTAGGTCAGGGCCACGAGCAGTACTTC
.	TRBV5-5	TRBD1	TRBJ1-1	CASSWGTVTANTEAFF	TGTGCCAGCAGCTGGGGGACAGTCACGGCGAACACTGAAGCTTTCTTT
.	TRBV7-9	TRBD1	TRBJ1-1	CASSQDRAGGRAFF	TGTGCCAGCAGCCAGGACAGGGCCGGAGGAAGAGCTTTCTTT
once	TRBV30	TRBD1	TRBJ2-3	CAWDRAVATDTQYF	TGTGCCTGGGACAGGGCCGTGGCCACAGATACGCAGTATTTT
.	TRBV19	.	TRBJ1-2	CASSITGRSGPNFYGYTF	TGTGCCAGTAGTATTACCGGCCGATCAGGCCCGAATTTCTATGGCTACACCTTC
.	TRBV5-8	TRBD2	TRBJ2-5	CASSPGTSGGRETQYF	TGTGCCAGCAGCCCCGGTACTAGCGGGGGCCGGGAGACCCAGTACTTC
.	TRBV6-1	TRBD2	TRBJ2-7	CASSDQAGPYEQYF	TGTGCCAGCAGTGATCAAGCGGGACCCTACGAGCAGTACTTC
.	TRBV5-1	.	TRBJ1-1	CASRIQGNTEAFF	TGCGCCAGCAGAATACAGGGGAACACTGAAGCTTTCTTT
.	TRBV2	TRBD1	TRBJ2-3	CATGQGADTQYF	TGTGCCACGGGACAGGGGGCTGATACGCAGTATTTT
few	TRBV25-1	.	TRBJ2-2	CASSDRNTGELFF	TGTGCCAGCAGTGACAGAAACACCGGGGAGCTGTTTTTT
once	TRBV5-8	TRBD1	TRBJ2-7	CASSPGQPSRQYF	TGTGCCAGCAGCCCGGGACAGCCGTCACGACAGTACTTC
.	TRBV7-9	.	TRBJ1-4	CASSFGLRNEKLFF	TGTGCCAGCAGCTTCGGACTCAGGAATGAAAAACTGTTTTTT
.	TRBV6-4	.	TRBJ1-1	CASSVLGTEAFF	TGTGCCAGCAGTGTGCTCGGTACTGAAGCTTTCTTT
few	TRBV7-9	TRBD1	TRBJ1-2	CASSLAGTAKPYGYTF	TGTGCCAGCAGCTTAGCAGGGACAGCAAAACCCTATGGCTACACCTTC
.	TRBV6-1	.	TRBJ1-5	CASSPPGTFNQPQHF	TGTGCCAGCAGTCCACCCGGGACTTTTAATCAGCCCCAGCATTTT
.	TRBV6-5	TRBD2	TRBJ2-3	CASRGLAGRTDTQYF	TGTGCCAGCAGAGGACTAGCGGGACGCACAGATACGCAGTATTTT
.	TRBV6-6	TRBD1	TRBJ1-5	CASSIRGNQPQHF	TGTGCCAGCAGCATCAGGGGGAATCAGCCCCAGCATTTT
.	TRBV25-1	TRBD1	TRBJ2-5	CASSEQGQGKETQYF	TGTGCCAGCAGTGAACAGGGACAGGGTAAAGAGACCCAGTACTTC